These T cell receptor beta chains were read from a single sample in a study of control samples from healthy donors and cancer patients. Sequencing was performed with immunoSEQ multiplex PCR; in TCRdb, only in-frame clones are kept and a portion is missing. The repertoire holds about 110,000 clones, less than 95% seen once, with roughly 4.4% in the top ten. The sequenced sample was blood. Every receptor here comes from a human donor in good health. The donor label of this sample is uncertain. CDR3s include the opening cysteine and the closing phenylalanine or tryptophan. The D gene is left open where the match is weak. Clone size appears in some rows only: once, few, many, or a class for an expanded clone.

>NA|TRBV9|TRBJ2-5|NA
CASTKSQGRKETQYF
TGTGCCAGCACCAAAAGTCAGGGTAGGAAAGAGACCCAGTACTTC
>TRBD1|TRBV2|TRBJ2-2|NA
CASNDRETTGELFF
TGTGCCAGCAACGACAGGGAGACCACCGGGGAGCTGTTTTTT
>NA|TRBV11-2|TRBJ2-1|NA
CASSLQGSYNEQFF
TGTGCCAGCAGCTTACAGGGTTCCTACAATGAGCAGTTCTTC
>NA|TRBV12-3/TRBV12-4|TRBJ1-6|once
CATQRDNSPLHF
TGTGCCACTCAAAGGGATAATTCACCCCTCCACTTT
>TRBD1|TRBV6-5|TRBJ2-7|NA
CASSFGDSSYEQYF
TGTGCCAGCAGTTTCGGGGACAGCTCCTACGAGCAGTACTTC
>TRBD1|TRBV28|TRBJ2-7|NA
CASSPRGQGANEQYF
TGTGCCAGCAGCCCGAGGGGACAGGGGGCAAACGAGCAGTACTTC
>NA|TRBV7-9|TRBJ1-1|NA
CASSLSPGMNTEAFF
TGTGCCAGCAGCTTAAGTCCAGGGATGAACACTGAAGCTTTCTTT
>TRBD1|TRBV27|TRBJ1-4|NA
CASRRVETGGEKLFF
TGTGCCAGCAGGAGGGTGGAGACAGGGGGCGAAAAACTGTTTTTT
>NA|TRBV5-1|TRBJ1-2|NA
CASSFFSTEGYTF
TGCGCCAGCAGCTTTTTCTCGACAGAGGGCTACACCTTC
>TRBD2|TRBV11-2|TRBJ2-5|NA
CASSLEDGGAQYF
TGTGCCAGCAGCTTAGAGGACGGGGGGGCCCAGTACTTC
>NA|TRBV24-1|TRBJ1-2|NA
CATSTDFYGYTF
TGTGCCACCAGCACAGACTTCTATGGCTACACCTTC
>NA|TRBV5-8|TRBJ2-7|once
CASSLARESYEQYF
TGTGCCAGCAGCTTAGCCAGGGAATCCTACGAGCAGTACTTC
>NA|TRBV25-1|TRBJ1-5|few
CASSGRASNQPQHF
TGTGCCAGCAGTGGGCGGGCCTCAAATCAGCCCCAGCATTTT
>NA|TRBV5-4|TRBJ1-2|NA
CASSFEGPYNYGYTF
TGTGCCAGCAGCTTCGAGGGGCCCTACAACTATGGCTACACCTTC
>NA|TRBV7-9|TRBJ2-5|NA
CASSSEGGGETQYF
TGTGCCAGCAGCTCCGAGGGGGGTGGGGAGACCCAGTACTTC
>NA|TRBV7-3|TRBJ2-3|NA
CASSSMSRDFTDTQYF
TGTGCCAGCAGCTCCATGTCCCGGGACTTCACAGATACGCAGTATTTT
>NA|TRBV2|TRBJ1-4|NA
CASSPLATNEKLFF
TGTGCCAGCAGCCCCCTTGCAACTAATGAAAAACTGTTTTTT
>NA|TRBV9|TRBJ2-3|NA
CASSAAGAGRKDTQYF
TGTGCCAGCAGCGCCGCGGGTGCTGGGAGGAAAGATACGCAGTATTTT
>NA|TRBV12-3/TRBV12-4|TRBJ2-2|NA
CASIGGTGELFF
TGTGCCAGCATTGGGGGGACCGGGGAGCTGTTTTTT
>TRBD1|TRBV9|TRBJ2-5|NA
CASSVTGGIETQYF
TGTGCCAGCAGCGTGACAGGGGGCATAGAGACCCAGTACTTC
>TRBD1|TRBV20-1|TRBJ2-1|NA
CSASRGNEQFF
TGCAGTGCTAGCAGGGGGAATGAGCAGTTCTTC
>TRBD1|TRBV7-6|TRBJ1-2|NA
CASSADRDRGYTF
TGTGCCAGCAGCGCGGACAGGGATCGCGGCTACACCTTC
>TRBD1|TRBV6-6|TRBJ2-7|NA
CASSSTGVMLGEQYF
TGTGCCAGCAGCTCAACAGGGGTTATGTTGGGCGAGCAGTACTTC
>TRBD2|TRBV6-6|TRBJ2-5|NA
CASSYAQRGGRETQYF
TGTGCCAGCAGTTACGCCCAGCGGGGGGGTAGGGAGACCCAGTACTTC
>TRBD1|TRBV29-1|TRBJ1-5|once
CSAADRGLGQPQHF
TGCAGCGCCGCCGACAGGGGGCTAGGGCAGCCCCAGCATTTT
>NA|TRBV25-1|TRBJ1-4|NA
CASSETQGANEKLFF
TGTGCCAGCAGTGAAACACAGGGAGCAAACGAAAAACTGTTTTTT
>TRBD2|TRBV5-6|TRBJ2-3|NA
CASSSRGVTSTDTQYF
TGTGCCAGCAGCTCCCGGGGGGTTACTAGCACAGATACGCAGTATTTT
>NA|TRBV13|TRBJ1-1|NA
CASSSLGGENTEAFF
TGTGCCAGCAGCTCTCTGGGGGGCGAGAACACTGAAGCTTTCTTT
>TRBD1|TRBV9|TRBJ2-1|NA
CASSAYLGQASEQFF
TGTGCCAGCAGCGCGTACCTTGGACAGGCAAGTGAGCAGTTCTTC
>NA|TRBV11-2|TRBJ2-5|NA
CASSLGTGGRETQYF
TGTGCCAGCAGCTTGGGGACAGGCGGGAGGGAGACCCAGTACTTC
>NA|TRBV19|TRBJ1-2|NA
CASTEGGALPNYGYTF
TGTGCCAGTACTGAAGGGGGAGCCCTACCCAACTATGGCTACACCTTC
>NA|TRBV5-1|TRBJ2-3|NA
CASSSSATDTQYF
TGCGCCAGCAGCTCTTCAGCAACAGATACGCAGTATTTT
>TRBD1|TRBV6-1|TRBJ2-1|NA
CASSETGNEQFF
TGTGCCAGCAGTGAGACAGGGAATGAGCAGTTCTTC
>NA|TRBV5-5|TRBJ2-1|NA
CASSLAYARSNEQFF
TGTGCCAGCAGCTTGGCCTACGCCAGGAGCAATGAGCAGTTCTTC
>NA|TRBV2|TRBJ2-7|NA
CASMLPNTYEQYF
TGTGCCAGCATGCTCCCGAACACCTACGAGCAGTACTTC
>NA|TRBV25-1|TRBJ2-1|NA
CASRSEGLYNEQFF
TGTGCCAGCAGATCTGAAGGCTTATACAATGAGCAGTTCTTC
>NA|TRBV11-2|TRBJ1-6|NA
CASSLSIGVQYNSPLHF
TGTGCCAGCAGCTTATCTATCGGGGTCCAGTATAATTCACCCCTCCACTTT
>NA|TRBV3-1/TRBV3-2|TRBJ2-5|NA
CASSQQSRGYQETQYF
TGTGCCAGCAGCCAACAGTCCAGGGGTTACCAAGAGACCCAGTACTTC
>TRBD1|TRBV5-1|TRBJ1-4|NA
CASSFSGTGVPNEKLFF
TGCGCCAGCAGCTTCTCCGGGACAGGGGTCCCCAATGAAAAACTGTTTTTT
>NA|TRBV11-2|TRBJ1-1|NA
CASSFYLGVEAFF
TGTGCCAGCAGCTTTTACTTGGGAGTTGAAGCTTTCTTT
>NA|TRBV9|TRBJ1-2|NA
CASSATERGYTF
TGTGCCAGCAGCGCGACGGAGCGGGGCTACACCTTC
>NA|TRBV5-4|TRBJ1-2|NA
CASSLEQNGYGYTF
TGTGCCAGCAGCTTGGAACAGAATGGCTATGGCTACACCTTC
>TRBD1|TRBV18|TRBJ2-2|NA
CASSPVGQATTGELFF
TGTGCCAGCTCACCAGTGGGACAGGCGACCACCGGGGAGCTGTTTTTT
>NA|TRBV4-1|TRBJ2-1|NA
CASSQGGYSYNEQFF
TGCGCCAGCAGCCAAGGAGGCTATTCCTACAATGAGCAGTTCTTC
>NA|TRBV18|TRBJ2-2|NA
CASSQSQAGELFF
TGTGCCAGCTCACAATCACAGGCAGGGGAGCTGTTTTTT
>TRBD1|TRBV5-1|TRBJ1-2|NA
CASSNTGEIYGYTF
TGCGCCAGCAGCAACACAGGGGAAATCTATGGCTACACCTTC
>NA|TRBV1|TRBJ1-1|NA
CTSSRPMPGRAFF
TGCACCAGCAGCCGACCTATGCCGGGACGAGCTTTCTTT
>NA|TRBV9|TRBJ1-1|once
CASSVIPAGEAFF
TGTGCCAGCAGCGTAATACCGGCCGGTGAAGCTTTCTTT
>NA|TRBV3-1/TRBV3-2|TRBJ1-2|NA
CASSQAGRRWGGYTF
TGTGCCAGCAGCCAAGCTGGACGCCGGTGGGGTGGCTACACCTTC
>NA|TRBV6-5|TRBJ1-2|NA
CASSIRPYGYTF
TGTGCCAGCAGTATCCGACCTTATGGCTACACCTTC
>TRBD1|TRBV6-5|TRBJ2-7|NA
CASSPRTGSSYEQYF
TGTGCCAGCAGTCCTCGGACAGGGAGCTCCTACGAGCAGTACTTC
>NA|TRBV3-1/TRBV3-2|TRBJ2-5|NA
CASSQGGGEETQYF
TGTGCCAGCAGCCAAGGTGGGGGTGAAGAGACCCAGTACTTC
>TRBD1|TRBV2|TRBJ2-2|NA
CASSGEGATGELFF
TGTGCCAGCAGTGGAGAGGGGGCTACCGGGGAGCTGTTTTTT
>NA|TRBV12-3/TRBV12-4|TRBJ2-1|NA
CASSFPGSGEQFF
TGTGCCAGCAGTTTTCCAGGGTCTGGAGAGCAGTTCTTC
>NA|TRBV2|TRBJ1-1|NA
CASIGHLMNTEAFF
TGTGCCAGCATCGGACATCTCATGAACACTGAAGCTTTCTTT
>NA|TRBV13|TRBJ1-6|once
CASSRAGNSPLHF
TGTGCCAGCAGCCGGGCGGGGAATTCACCCCTCCACTTT
>TRBD1|TRBV5-1|TRBJ1-4|NA
CASSVGQTLNEKLFF
TGCGCCAGCAGCGTGGGACAGACCCTTAATGAAAAACTGTTTTTT
>NA|TRBV24-1|TRBJ2-5|NA
CATSDMGPRETQYF
TGTGCCACCAGTGATATGGGACCCCGCGAGACCCAGTACTTC
>TRBD1|TRBV27|TRBJ1-4|once
CASRDRDNEKLFF
TGTGCCAGCCGAGACAGGGATAATGAAAAACTGTTTTTT
>NA|TRBV6-5|TRBJ2-5|NA
CASSGTRETQYF
TGTGCCAGCAGCGGGACTCGGGAGACCCAGTACTTC